The sequence of this T cell receptor (beta chain) was determined in a study of blood T cell repertoires in COVID-19. For the study at large: COVID-19 samples from acute and convalescent phases originated in the United States, Italy and Spain.

The CDR3 runs to 16 residues. Unmatched junction bases numbered 9, after V lost 3 bases and J lost 4 bases. Germline lookup yields CDR1 LNHDA and CDR2 SQIVND (reference sequence). The data were produced by immunoSEQ multiplex PCR, yet TCRdb's version contains in-frame clones alone and is incomplete. Among tens of thousands of clones listed, roughly 88% were seen once. The TCR originated in a woman of 80 years or more with active or convalescent COVID-19. This chain links TRBV19 with TRBJ2-3; 8 bases agree with TRBD1. The source material was peripheral blood. The CDR3 nucleotides read TGTGCCAGTAGTATCTATGTCGGGACAGGCCCAGATACGCAGTATTTT. Residues: CASSIYVGTGPDTQYF.